The source of this TCR beta chain is a study of blood T cell repertoires in COVID-19. The method was immunoSEQ multiplex PCR; TCRdb's version includes in-frame clones alone and lacks a portion of them. The sample lists some 150,000 clones, 70% to 90% occurring once. This CDR3 is built from 15 residues. The V gene end was trimmed by 3 bases and the J gene end by 3 bases; junction bases not matched to a gene: 5. The germline V gene encodes CDR1 SGDLS and CDR2 YYNGEE. What was sequenced was PBMCs or T cells enriched from blood (not recorded which). The receptor was derived from a woman in her twenties or thirties with acute COVID-19. The chain carries TRBV9 and TRBJ1-4, with 7 bases fitting TRBD1. CDR3 sequence: CASSARQGPNEKLFF. CDR3 nucleotides: TGTGCCAGCAGCGCTAGACAGGGTCCTAATGAAAAACTGTTTTTT.